The T cell receptor beta chain under discussion was sequenced for a study of blood T cell repertoires in COVID-19. Study details: COVID-19 samples, acute and convalescent, were from the United States, Italy and Spain.

Only in-frame clones appear in the TCRdb table, and some are missing; sequencing was by immunoSEQ multiplex PCR. The data show almost 250,000 clones, with roughly 86% seen just once and roughly 1.6% held by the top ten. The CDR3 contains 16 residues. Unmatched junction bases numbered 7, after V lost 5 bases and J lost 3 bases. In germline, CDR1 is SGHVS, CDR2 FNYEAQ. The TCR comes from a woman aged 60 to 75 who had recovered from COVID-19. Sample: peripheral blood. This rearrangement joins TRBV7-6 to TRBJ2-3; 11 positions match TRBD1. DNA of the CDR3: TGTGCCAGCAGCGGGACAGGGGGGTTCGGGACAGATACGCAGTATTTT. Protein product: CASSGTGGFGTDTQYF.